This T cell receptor beta chain emerged from a study of T cells after yellow fever vaccination. Study at large: The authors prepared low-cell-number fractions using SMART-Seq v4 Ultra Low Input.

This clonotype was seen only a few times. Conversion of TCR transcripts into cDNA relied on 5'RACE template switching, which added a universal primer site and UMIs. TCRdb itself ran the 5' RACE reads through MiXCR, one entry per CDR3 protein. The table records about 630,000 distinct CDR3 sequences, 9% to 15% of them present only once. The CDR3 extends over 15 amino acids. The V end was cut by 7 bases, the J end by 2 bases, with 16 bases between. CDR1 is MNHEY and CDR2 is SMNVEV in the germline V gene (reference sequence). Sequencing used PBMCs, obtained on the day of the yellow fever booster vaccination. The receptor was derived from a young man who received the YFV17D yellow fever vaccine. The chain joins TRBV27 to TRBJ2-3, with D hard to call. The CDR3 bases are TGTGCCAGCAACCCCGCGTGGGGTATCACAGATACGCAGTATTTT. This translates into CASNPAWGITDTQYF.